This entry lists 10 T cell receptor beta chains sequenced from one sample in a study of blood T cell repertoires in COVID-19. Produced via immunoSEQ multiplex PCR; TCRdb's table is partial and in-frame only. The sample shows over 85,000 clones, approximately 88% of them seen only once. The sample taken for sequencing was peripheral blood. These receptors all come from a human donor in a cohort sampled during active COVID-19.

The rearrangement uses TRBV21-1 and TRBJ1-2. TRBV21-1 is assigned pseudogene status. The CDR3 runs to 12 residues. For the CDR3, the DNA is TGTGCCAGCCTTTCTCGGACTTCTGGCTACACCTTC. Amino acids: CASLSRTSGYTF.

V is TRBV5-4 and J is TRBJ2-4, with D maybe TRBD1 (5 bases). In germline, CDR1 is SGHNT, CDR2 YYREEE (reference sequence). The CDR3 extends over 15 amino acids. Trimming took 0 bases from V and 0 from J, leaving 7 bases between them. The CDR3 DNA sequence: TGTGCCAGCAGCTTGGGACAGCTAGCCAAAAACATTCAGTACTTC. It is translated as CASSLGQLAKNIQYF.

This clone was picked up one time. The chain combines TRBV5-4 with TRBJ1-2; 10 bases map to TRBD1. This CDR3 region has 15 residues. Trimming at V came to 4 bases and at J to 4 bases, leaving 7 bases not matched to a gene. The germline CDR1 and CDR2 sequences are SGHNT and YYREEE (reference sequence). CDR3 residues: CASSHRTGGPYGYTF. CDR3 nucleotides: TGTGCCAGCAGCCACCGGACAGGGGGTCCCTATGGCTACACCTTC. The full variable domain, completed using reference TRBV5-4 and TRBJ1-2, is ETGVTQSPTHLIKTRGQQVTLRCSSQSGHNTVSWYQQALGQGPQFIFQYYREEENGRGNFPPRFSGLQFPNYSSELNVNALELDDSALYLCASSHRTGGPYGYTFGSGTRLTVV.

This chain uses TRBV4-2 with TRBJ2-7; 10 nucleotides align to TRBD2. Germline V gives CDR1 LGHNA, CDR2 YNFKEQ. The V segment lost 1 base and the J segment 2 bases; nucleotides outside the gene matches: 8. This CDR3 spans 17 amino acids. CDR3 region: CASSQGYSGGLTYEQYF. In DNA form, the CDR3 reads TGTGCCAGCAGCCAAGGGTATAGCGGGGGGCTCACCTACGAGCAGTACTTC.

V is TRBV7-2 and J is TRBJ1-6; TRBD1 aligns across 9 bases. CDR1 is SGHTA, CDR2 FQGNSA, per germline. Trimming cost V 5 bases and J 7 bases; bases outside gene matches: 6. The CDR3 spans 15 residues. This CDR3 reads CASSIGQGTNSPLHF. The CDR3 DNA follows: TGTGCCAGCAGCATAGGACAGGGGACCAATTCACCCCTCCACTTT.

This clone showed up just once. The chain is built from TRBV30 and TRBJ1-6, with D perhaps TRBD1 (5 bases). Deletions cut 2 bases from V and 9 bases from J, with 11 bases between. This CDR3 has 13 residues. CDR1 and CDR2 from the germline V gene are GTSNPN and SVGIG (reference sequence). The CDR3 DNA reads TGTGCCTGGAGTATTAGACAGCTTTCACCCCTCCACTTT. This translates into CAWSIRQLSPLHF.

As DNA, the CDR3 is TGTGCCAGCAAGGAGACAGTCTATAATTCACCCCTCCACTTT. Translation gives CASKETVYNSPLHF. The rearrangement uses TRBV2 and TRBJ1-6; TRBD1 might be the D (5 bases). The CDR3 covers 14 residues. Per germline, CDR1 SNHLY and CDR2 FYNNEI. V was shortened by 7 bases and J by 3 bases, with 10 bases between the two germline ends.

The chain links TRBV4-3 to TRBJ1-4; no clear D. Germline-derived CDR1 and CDR2 are LGHNA and YSLEER. This CDR3 contains 15 residues. Trimming took 4 bases from V and 7 from J, leaving 16 bases between them. CDR3 loop: CASSLRPGFSEKLFF. CDR3 DNA sequence: TGCGCCAGCAGCCTGAGGCCGGGTTTTTCTGAAAAACTGTTTTTT.

The rearrangement uses TRBV7-3 and TRBJ1-1; maybe TRBD1 (5 bases). Trimming shortened V by 5 bases and J by 1 base, and 11 bases separated the two germline ends. This CDR3 comprises 14 residues. CDR1 and CDR2 (germline): SGHTA, FQGTGA. Written as DNA, the CDR3 is TGTGCCAGCAGCCCAAATGGACAGAACACTGAAGCTTTCTTT. Translated: CASSPNGQNTEAFF.

In this sample, this clone turned up once. J is TRBJ2-3 and V is TRBV7-2, with TRBD1 matching over 7 bases. Germline V lookup: CDR1 SGHTA, CDR2 FQGNSA. The V gene end was trimmed by 2 bases and the J gene end by 2 bases; junction bases not matched to a gene: 4. The CDR3 length is 15 residues. The CDR3: CASSLWDRHTDTQYF. For the CDR3, the DNA is TGTGCCAGCAGCTTATGGGACAGACACACAGATACGCAGTATTTT.